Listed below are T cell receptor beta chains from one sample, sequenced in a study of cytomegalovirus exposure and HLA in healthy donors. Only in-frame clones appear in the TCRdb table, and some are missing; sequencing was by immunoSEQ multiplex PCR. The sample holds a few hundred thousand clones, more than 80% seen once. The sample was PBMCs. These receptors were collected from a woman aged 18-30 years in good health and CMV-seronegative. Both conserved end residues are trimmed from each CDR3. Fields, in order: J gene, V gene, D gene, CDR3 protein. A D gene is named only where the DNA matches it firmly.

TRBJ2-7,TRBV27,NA,ASALQASYEQY
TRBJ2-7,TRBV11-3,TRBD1,ASKPQGDPYEQY
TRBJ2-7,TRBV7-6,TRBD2,ASAEWREGEQY
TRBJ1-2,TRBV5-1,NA,ASSLDGQQNT
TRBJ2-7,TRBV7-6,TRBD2,ASSLGPSGSYEQY
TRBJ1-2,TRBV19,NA,ASSPRWGRLWSGYT
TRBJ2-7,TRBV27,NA,ASSPLQVPREQY
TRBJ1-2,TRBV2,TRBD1,ASSEDRFSSVNGYT
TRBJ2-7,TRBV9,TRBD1,ASSARTGLYEQY
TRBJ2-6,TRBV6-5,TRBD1,ASSSGQGEGWVLT
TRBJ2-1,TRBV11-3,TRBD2,ASSSKAGGSYNEQF
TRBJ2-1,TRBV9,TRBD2,ASSVVAGGSGEQF
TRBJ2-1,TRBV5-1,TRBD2,ASSLLAGVGNEQF
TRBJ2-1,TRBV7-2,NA,ASSTTGDNEQF
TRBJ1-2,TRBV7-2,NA,ASSSRQVGYT
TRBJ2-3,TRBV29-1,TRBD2,SVKGGLAGRPTDTQY
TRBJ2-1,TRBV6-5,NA,ASSEDSYNEQF
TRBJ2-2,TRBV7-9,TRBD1,ASSHRDRGTGELF
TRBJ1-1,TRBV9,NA,ASTRGGMATEAF
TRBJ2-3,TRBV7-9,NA,ASSLAQVPSTDTQY
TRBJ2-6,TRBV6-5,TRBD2,ASSYAGVANVLT
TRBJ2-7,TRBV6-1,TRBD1,ASSDFSTGGPYEQY